This T cell receptor (beta chain) stems from a study of vaccination and CD4 T cells after COVID-19. As regards this clonotype: Its matching antigen is unknown.

Scientists ran DNA taken from cultured CD4+ T cells through the Oncomine TCR Beta short-read assay for sequencing. TCRdb independently ran MiXCR on the PCR reads; one entry per CDR3 protein. The table has approximately 23,000 distinct CDR3 sequences, approximately 38% seen once. Time point in this sample: late sampling 161 to 241 days after vaccination in three convalescent patients. Treatment reported: roughly 11-day PBMC culture with coronavirus spike peptide pools or control peptides (ViraFEST assay). Via ViraFEST, peptide pools expanded antigen-specific T cells before TCR sequencing. The CDR3 is 14 amino acids. Per germline, CDR1 LNHDA and CDR2 SQIVND (reference sequence). With V trimmed by 4 bases and J by 1 base, 2 bases remained unmatched. Study-wide points: Post-vaccination reactive clonotypes (median roughly 40) did not differ significantly from post-infection (approximately 22).

The material sequenced was CD4+ T cells from blood, cultured in vitro, taken about 7 months after SARS-CoV-2 vaccination. The chain couples TRBV19 to TRBJ1-1; 8 bases agree with TRBD1. The receptor's source is a human donor who had recovered from COVID-19. CDR3 DNA sequence: TGTGCCAGTAGTACGGACAGGGCGAACACTGAAGCTTTCTTT. Translated, it gives CASSTDRANTEAFF.